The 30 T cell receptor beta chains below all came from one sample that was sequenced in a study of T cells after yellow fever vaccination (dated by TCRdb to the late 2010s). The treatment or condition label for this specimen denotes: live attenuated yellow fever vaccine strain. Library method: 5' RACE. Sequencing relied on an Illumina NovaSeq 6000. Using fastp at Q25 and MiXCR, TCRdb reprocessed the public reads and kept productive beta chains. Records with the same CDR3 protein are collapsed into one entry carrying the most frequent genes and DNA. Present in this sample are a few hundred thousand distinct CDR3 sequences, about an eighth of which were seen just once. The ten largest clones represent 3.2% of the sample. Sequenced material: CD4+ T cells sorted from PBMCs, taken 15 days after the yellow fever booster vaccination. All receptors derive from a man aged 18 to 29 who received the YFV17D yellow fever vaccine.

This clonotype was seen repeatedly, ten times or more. The CDR3 coding sequence is TGTGCCAGCAGCCCGGCAGGGGGAGGCTATGGCTACACCTTC. Translating it yields CASSPAGGGYGYTF. The genes are TRBV7-6 and TRBJ1-2; 7 nucleotides line up with TRBD1. With 5 bases clipped from V and 4 bases from J, the junction kept 7 bases outside the gene matches. This CDR3 has 14 amino acids. CDR1 and CDR2 from the germline V gene are SGHVS and FNYEAQ. The full variable domain, in which reference TRBV7-6 and TRBJ1-2 provide the parts outside the CDR3, is GAGVSQSPRYKVTKRGQDVALRCDPISGHVSLYWYRQALGQGPEFLTYFNYEAQQDKSGLPNDRFSAERPEGSISTLTIQRTEQRDSAMYRCASSPAGGGYGYTFGSGTRLTVV.

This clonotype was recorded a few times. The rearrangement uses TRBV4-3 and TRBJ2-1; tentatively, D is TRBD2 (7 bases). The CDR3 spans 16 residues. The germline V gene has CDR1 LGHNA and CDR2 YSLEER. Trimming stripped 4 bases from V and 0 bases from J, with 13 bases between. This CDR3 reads CASSPRGPSSYNEQFF. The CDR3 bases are TGCGCCAGCAGCCCGCGGGGGCCGAGCTCCTACAATGAGCAGTTCTTC.

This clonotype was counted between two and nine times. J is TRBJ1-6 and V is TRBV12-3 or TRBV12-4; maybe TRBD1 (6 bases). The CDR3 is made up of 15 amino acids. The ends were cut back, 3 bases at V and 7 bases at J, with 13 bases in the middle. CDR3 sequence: CASSLGQGYNSPLHF. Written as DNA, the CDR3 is TGTGCCAGCAGTTTGGGTCAGGGGTACAATTCACCCCTCCACTTT.

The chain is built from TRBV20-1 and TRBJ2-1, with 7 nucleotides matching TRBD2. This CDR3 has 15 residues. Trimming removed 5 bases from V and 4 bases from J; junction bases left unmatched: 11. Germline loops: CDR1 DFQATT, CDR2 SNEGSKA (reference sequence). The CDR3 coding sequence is TGCAGTGCTGGGAAAGGTAGCGGGCAATACAATGAGCAGTTCTTC. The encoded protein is CSAGKGSGQYNEQFF.

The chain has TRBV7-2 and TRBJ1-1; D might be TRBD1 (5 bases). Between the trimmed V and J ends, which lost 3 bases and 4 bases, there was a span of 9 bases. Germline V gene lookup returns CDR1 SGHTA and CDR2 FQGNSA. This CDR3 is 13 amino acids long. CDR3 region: CASSFAGSTEAFF. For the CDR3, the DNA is TGTGCCAGCAGCTTCGCAGGGAGCACTGAAGCTTTCTTT.

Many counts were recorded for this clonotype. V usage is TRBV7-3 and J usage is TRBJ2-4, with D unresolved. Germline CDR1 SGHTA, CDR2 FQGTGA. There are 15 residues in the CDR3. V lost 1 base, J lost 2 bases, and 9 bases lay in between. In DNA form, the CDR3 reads TGTGCCAGCAGCTTAAAAGGCGGAACCAAAAACATTCAGTACTTC. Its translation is CASSLKGGTKNIQYF.

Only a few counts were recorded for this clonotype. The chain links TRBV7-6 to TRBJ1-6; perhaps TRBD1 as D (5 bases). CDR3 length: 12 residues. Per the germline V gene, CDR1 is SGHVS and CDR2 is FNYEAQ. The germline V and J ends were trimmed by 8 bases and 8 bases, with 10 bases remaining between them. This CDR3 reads CASGGRDSPLHF. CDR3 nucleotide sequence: TGTGCCAGCGGGGGTCGGGATTCACCCCTCCACTTT.

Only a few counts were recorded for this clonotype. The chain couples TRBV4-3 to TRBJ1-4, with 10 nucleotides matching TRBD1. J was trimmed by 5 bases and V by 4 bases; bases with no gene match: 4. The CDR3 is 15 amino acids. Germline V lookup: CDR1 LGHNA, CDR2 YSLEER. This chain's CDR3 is CASSPPGQGNEKLFF. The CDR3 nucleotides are TGCGCCAGCAGCCCGCCGGGACAGGGGAATGAAAAACTGTTTTTT.

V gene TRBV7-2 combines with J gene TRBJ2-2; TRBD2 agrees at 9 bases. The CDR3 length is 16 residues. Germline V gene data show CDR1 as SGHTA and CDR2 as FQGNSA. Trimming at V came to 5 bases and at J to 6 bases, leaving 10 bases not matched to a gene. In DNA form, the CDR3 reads TGTGCCAGCAGCCCCTGGCGGGGGGGTATCCCCGGGGAGCTGTTTTTT. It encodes CASSPWRGGIPGELFF.

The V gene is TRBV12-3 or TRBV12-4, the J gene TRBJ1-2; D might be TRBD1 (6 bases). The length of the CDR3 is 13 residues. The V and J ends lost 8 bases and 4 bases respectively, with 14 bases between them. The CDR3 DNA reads TGTGCCAGCCTCAGGGGAGCGGGCTATGGCTACACCTTC. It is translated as CASLRGAGYGYTF.

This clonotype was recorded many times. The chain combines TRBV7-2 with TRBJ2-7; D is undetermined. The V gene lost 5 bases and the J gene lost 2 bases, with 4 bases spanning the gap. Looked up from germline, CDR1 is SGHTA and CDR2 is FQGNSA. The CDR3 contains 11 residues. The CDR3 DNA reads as TGTGCCAGCAGCACCACCTACGAGCAGTACTTC. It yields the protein CASSTTYEQYF.

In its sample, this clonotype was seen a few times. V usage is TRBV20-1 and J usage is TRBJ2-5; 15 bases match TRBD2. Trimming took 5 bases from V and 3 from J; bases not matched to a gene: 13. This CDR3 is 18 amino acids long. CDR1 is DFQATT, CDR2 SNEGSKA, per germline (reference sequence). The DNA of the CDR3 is TGCAGTGCTCGAGGCCCGGGGACTAGCGGGGGGCGGGAAGAGACCCAGTACTTC. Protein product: CSARGPGTSGGREETQYF.

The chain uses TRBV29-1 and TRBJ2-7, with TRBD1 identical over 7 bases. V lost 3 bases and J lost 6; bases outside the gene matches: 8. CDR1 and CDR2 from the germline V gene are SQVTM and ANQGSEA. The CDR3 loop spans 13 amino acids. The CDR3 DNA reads TGCAGCGTTGACGACAGGGAAAGGCTCGAGCAGTACTTC. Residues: CSVDDRERLEQYF.

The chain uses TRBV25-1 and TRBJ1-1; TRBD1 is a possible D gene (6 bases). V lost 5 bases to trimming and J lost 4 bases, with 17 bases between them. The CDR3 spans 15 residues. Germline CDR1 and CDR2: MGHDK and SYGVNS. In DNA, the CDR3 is TGTGCCAGCAGTAATCGGGACATCGTCGTCACTGAAGCTTTCTTT. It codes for CASSNRDIVVTEAFF.

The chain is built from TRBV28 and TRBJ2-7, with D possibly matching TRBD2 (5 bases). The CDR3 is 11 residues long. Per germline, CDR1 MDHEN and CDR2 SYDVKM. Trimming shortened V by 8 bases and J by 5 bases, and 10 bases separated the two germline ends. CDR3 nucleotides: TGTGCCAGCGGCCCGGGGAACGAGCAGTACGTC. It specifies CASGPGNEQYV.

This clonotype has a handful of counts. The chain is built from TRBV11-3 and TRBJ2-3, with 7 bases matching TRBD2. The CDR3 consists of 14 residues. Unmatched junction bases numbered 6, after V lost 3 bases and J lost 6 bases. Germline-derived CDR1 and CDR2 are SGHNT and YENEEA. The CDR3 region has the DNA TGTGCCAGCAGCTTGGGACTATACGGGGATACGCAGTATTTT. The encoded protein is CASSLGLYGDTQYF. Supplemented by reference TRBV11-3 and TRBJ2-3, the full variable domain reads EAGVVQSPRYKIIEKKQPVAFWCNPISGHNTLYWYLQNLGQGPELLIRYENEEAVDDSQLPKDRFSAERLKGVDSTLKIQPAELGDSAVYLCASSLGLYGDTQYFGPGTRLTVL.

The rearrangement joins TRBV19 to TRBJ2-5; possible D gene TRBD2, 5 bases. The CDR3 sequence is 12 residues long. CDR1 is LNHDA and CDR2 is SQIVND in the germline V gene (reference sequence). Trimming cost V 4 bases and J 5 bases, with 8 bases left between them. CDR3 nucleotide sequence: TGTGCCAGTAGTAGTTCGGGGGAGACCCAGTACTTC. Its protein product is CASSSSGETQYF.

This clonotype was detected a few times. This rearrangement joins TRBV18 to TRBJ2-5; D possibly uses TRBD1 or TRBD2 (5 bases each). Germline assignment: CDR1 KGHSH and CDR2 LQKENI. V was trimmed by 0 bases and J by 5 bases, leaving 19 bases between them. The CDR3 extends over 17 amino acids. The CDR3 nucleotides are TGTGCCAGCTCACCACCCGGTCGGGGCAGACCGAGGGAGACCCAGTACTTC. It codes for CASSPPGRGRPRETQYF.

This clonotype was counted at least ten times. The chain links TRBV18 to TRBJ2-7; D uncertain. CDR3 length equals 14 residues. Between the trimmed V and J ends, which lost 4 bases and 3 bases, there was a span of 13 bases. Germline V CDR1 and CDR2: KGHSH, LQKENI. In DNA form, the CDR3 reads TGTGCCAGCTCACTGTCCGGGCCCCGCTACGAGCAGTACGTC. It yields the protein CASSLSGPRYEQYV.

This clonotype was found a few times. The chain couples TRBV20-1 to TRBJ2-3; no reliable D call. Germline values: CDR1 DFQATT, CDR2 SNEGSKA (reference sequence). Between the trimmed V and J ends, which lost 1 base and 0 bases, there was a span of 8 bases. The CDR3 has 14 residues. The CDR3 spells CSARVPGSTDTQYF. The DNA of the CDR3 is TGCAGTGCTAGAGTCCCTGGGAGCACAGATACGCAGTATTTT.

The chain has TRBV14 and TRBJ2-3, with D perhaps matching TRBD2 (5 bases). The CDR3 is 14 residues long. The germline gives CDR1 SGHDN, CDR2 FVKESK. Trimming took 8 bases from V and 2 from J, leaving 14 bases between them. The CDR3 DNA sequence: TGTGCCAGCGCCGGGAAGGACTTCACAGATACGCAGTATTTT. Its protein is CASAGKDFTDTQYF. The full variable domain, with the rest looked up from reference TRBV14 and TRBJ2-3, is EAGVTQFPSHSVIEKGQTVTLRCDPISGHDNLYWYRRVMGKEIKFLLHFVKESKQDESGMPNNRFLAERTGGTYSTLKVQPAELEDSGVYFCASAGKDFTDTQYFGPGTRLTVL.

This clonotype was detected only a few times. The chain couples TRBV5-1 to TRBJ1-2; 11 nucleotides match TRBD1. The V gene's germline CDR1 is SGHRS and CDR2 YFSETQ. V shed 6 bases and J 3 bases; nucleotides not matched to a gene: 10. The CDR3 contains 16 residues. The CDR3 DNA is TGCGCCAGCACCCCAAATCCGGGACAGGGGGACTATGGCTACACCTTC. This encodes CASTPNPGQGDYGYTF.

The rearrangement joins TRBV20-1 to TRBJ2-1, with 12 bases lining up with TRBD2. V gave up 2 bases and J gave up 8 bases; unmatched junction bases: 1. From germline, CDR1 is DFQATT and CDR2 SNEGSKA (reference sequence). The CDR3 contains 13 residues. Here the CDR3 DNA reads TGCAGTGCTAGACTAGCGGGGGGGTATGAGCAGTTCTTC. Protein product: CSARLAGGYEQFF.

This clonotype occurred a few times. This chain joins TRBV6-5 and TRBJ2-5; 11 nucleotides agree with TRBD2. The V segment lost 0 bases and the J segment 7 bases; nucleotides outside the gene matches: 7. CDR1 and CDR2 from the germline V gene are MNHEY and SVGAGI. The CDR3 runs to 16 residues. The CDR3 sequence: CASSYSRSGGVPTQYF. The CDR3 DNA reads TGTGCCAGCAGTTACTCGCGTAGCGGGGGGGTTCCGACCCAGTACTTC.

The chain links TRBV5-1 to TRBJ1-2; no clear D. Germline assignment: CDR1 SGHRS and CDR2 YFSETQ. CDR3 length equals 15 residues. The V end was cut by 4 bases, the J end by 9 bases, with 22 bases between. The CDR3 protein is CASSGVAGATLRYTF. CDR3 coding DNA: TGCGCCAGCAGCGGGGTGGCAGGAGCCACCCTGCGCTACACCTTC.

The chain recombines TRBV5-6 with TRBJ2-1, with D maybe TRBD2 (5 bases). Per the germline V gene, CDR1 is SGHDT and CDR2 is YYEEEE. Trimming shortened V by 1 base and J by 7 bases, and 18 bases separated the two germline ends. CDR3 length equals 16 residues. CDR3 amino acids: CASSLFSGVGPNEQFF. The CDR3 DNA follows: TGTGCCAGCAGCTTGTTCTCCGGGGTAGGTCCTAATGAGCAGTTCTTC.

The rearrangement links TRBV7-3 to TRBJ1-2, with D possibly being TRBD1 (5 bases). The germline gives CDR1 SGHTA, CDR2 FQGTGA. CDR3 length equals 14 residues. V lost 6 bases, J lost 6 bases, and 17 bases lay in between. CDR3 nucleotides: TGTGCCAGCAGTCGGGACCGGGAGGACGATGGCTACACCTTC. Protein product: CASSRDREDDGYTF.

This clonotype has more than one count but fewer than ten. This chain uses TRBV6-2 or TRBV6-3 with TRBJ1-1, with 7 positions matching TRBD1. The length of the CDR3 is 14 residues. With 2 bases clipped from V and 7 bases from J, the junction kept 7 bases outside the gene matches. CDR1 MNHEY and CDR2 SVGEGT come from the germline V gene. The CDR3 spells CASSYDRVLGEAFF. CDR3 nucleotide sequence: TGTGCCAGCAGTTACGACAGGGTGTTGGGTGAAGCTTTCTTT.

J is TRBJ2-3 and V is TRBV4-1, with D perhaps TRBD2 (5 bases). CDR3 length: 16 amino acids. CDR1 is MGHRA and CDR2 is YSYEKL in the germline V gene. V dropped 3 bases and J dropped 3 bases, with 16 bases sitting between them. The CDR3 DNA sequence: TGCGCCAGCAGCCAGCCCAGCCCTCGAGGGACAGATACGCAGTATTTT. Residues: CASSQPSPRGTDTQYF.

Here the CDR3 reads CSAPSGGSGNTIYF. The CDR3 DNA follows: TGCAGTGCTCCCTCAGGGGGCTCTGGAAACACCATATATTTT. The chain joins TRBV20-1 to TRBJ1-3, with 7 bases fitting TRBD1. Germline-derived CDR1 and CDR2 are DFQATT and SNEGSKA (reference sequence). J was trimmed by 0 bases and V by 5 bases; bases with no gene match: 4. The CDR3 has 14 amino acids.